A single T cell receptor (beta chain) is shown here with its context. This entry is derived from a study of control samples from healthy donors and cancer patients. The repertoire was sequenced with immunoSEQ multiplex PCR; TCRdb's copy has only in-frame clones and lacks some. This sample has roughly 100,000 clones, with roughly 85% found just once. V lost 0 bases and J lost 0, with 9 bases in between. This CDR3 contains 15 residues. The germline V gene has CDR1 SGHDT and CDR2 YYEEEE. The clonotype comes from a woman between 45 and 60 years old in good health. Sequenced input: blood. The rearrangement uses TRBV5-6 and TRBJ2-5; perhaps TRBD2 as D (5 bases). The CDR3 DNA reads TGTGCCAGCAGCTTGGATCGGGGAAACCAAGAGACCCAGTACTTC. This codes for CASSLDRGNQETQYF.